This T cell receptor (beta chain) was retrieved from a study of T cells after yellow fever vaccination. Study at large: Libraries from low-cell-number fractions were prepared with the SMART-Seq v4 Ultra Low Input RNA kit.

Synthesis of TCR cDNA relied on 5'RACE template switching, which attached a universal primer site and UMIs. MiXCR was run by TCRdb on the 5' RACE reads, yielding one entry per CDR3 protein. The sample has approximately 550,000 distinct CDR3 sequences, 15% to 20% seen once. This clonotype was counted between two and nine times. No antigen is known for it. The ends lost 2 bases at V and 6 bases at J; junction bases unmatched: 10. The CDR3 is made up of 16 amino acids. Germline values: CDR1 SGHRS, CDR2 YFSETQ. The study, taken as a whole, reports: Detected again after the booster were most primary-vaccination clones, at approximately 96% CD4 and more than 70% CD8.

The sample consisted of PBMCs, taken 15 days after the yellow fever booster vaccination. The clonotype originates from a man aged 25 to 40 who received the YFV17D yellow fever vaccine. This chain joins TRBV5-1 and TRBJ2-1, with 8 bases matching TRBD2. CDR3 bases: TGCGCCAGCAGCTTAATAGAAATAGCGGGGCGCAATGAGCAGTTCTTC. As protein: CASSLIEIAGRNEQFF.